A single sample gave rise to the 20 T cell receptor beta chains below, sequenced in a study of blood T cell repertoires in COVID-19. The protocol was immunoSEQ multiplex PCR, while the TCRdb copy is restricted to in-frame clones and leaves out a portion. The sample consists of about 200,000 clones, just under 80% of them appearing once. Specimen: peripheral blood. The receptors here all came from a woman older than 75 with active or convalescent COVID-19.

The gene calls are TRBV6-5 and TRBJ2-5, with 10 bases lining up with TRBD1. From germline, CDR1 is MNHEY and CDR2 SVGAGI. This CDR3 comprises 14 residues. The junction had 4 bases not matched to a gene; V was cut back by 2 bases and J by 7 bases. The CDR3 DNA follows: TGTGCCAGCAGTTACGCGGACAGGGGGGTGACCCAGTACTTC. Protein sequence: CASSYADRGVTQYF.

This clone was detected only a few times. This chain connects TRBV19 to TRBJ1-4; 9 bases are a match to TRBD1. The length of the CDR3 is 15 residues. V lost 11 bases to trimming and J lost 3 bases; unmatched junction nucleotides: 10. Per germline, CDR1 LNHDA and CDR2 SQIVND (reference sequence). The CDR3 DNA follows: TGTGCCTGCAGGGACAGGGAGAGGGCTAATGAAAAACTGTTTTTT. Its translation is CACRDRERANEKLFF.

This clone came up a few times. The V and J genes are TRBV7-9 and TRBJ2-5; 7 bases map to TRBD1. This CDR3 spans 13 amino acids. The germline gives CDR1 SEHNR, CDR2 FQNEAQ (reference sequence). The V gene end was trimmed by 6 bases and the J gene end by 0 bases; junction bases not matched to a gene: 1. The CDR3: CASRQGNQETQYF. CDR3 DNA: TGTGCCAGCAGACAGGGGAACCAAGAGACCCAGTACTTC.

This clone was seen more than once but under ten times. The chain is built from TRBV4-1 and TRBJ1-3, with D unresolved. Germline CDR1 is MGHRA and CDR2 is YSYEKL. V was pared by 8 bases and J by 1 base, with 6 bases between. CDR3 length: 12 amino acids. The CDR3 DNA reads TGCGCCAGCCAAGCATCTGGAAACACCATATATTTT. Protein product: CASQASGNTIYF.

This clone occurred a few times. This CDR3 reads CASSSPTVAEQYF. DNA of the CDR3: TGTGCCAGCAGTTCCCCAACAGTGGCCGAGCAGTACTTC. The chain carries TRBV28 and TRBJ2-7; D remains unclear. This CDR3 has 13 amino acids. V lost 4 bases and J 6 bases, leaving 13 bases between the germline ends. Germline values: CDR1 MDHEN, CDR2 SYDVKM. The variable domain in full, with the rest retrieved from reference TRBV28 and TRBJ2-7, is DVKVTQSSRYLVKRTGEKVFLECVQDMDHENMFWYRQDPGLGLRLIYFSYDVKMKEKGDIPEGYSVSREKKERFSLILESASTNQTSMYLCASSSPTVAEQYFGPGTRLTVT.

The V call is TRBV11-3, the J call TRBJ1-2; 11 bases are shared with TRBD1. CDR1 and CDR2 from the germline V gene are SGHNT and YENEEA. CDR3 length: 16 amino acids. V shed 0 bases and J 0 bases; nucleotides not matched to a gene: 0. The CDR3 protein is CASSLEGQGANYGYTF. Written as DNA, the CDR3 is TGTGCCAGCAGCTTAGAGGGACAGGGGGCTAACTATGGCTACACCTTC.

This clone has a single count. The chain recombines TRBV28 with TRBJ1-2; 8 bases fit TRBD1. Germline trimming cut 5 bases from V and 8 bases from J; bases unmatched to any gene: 4. Germline-derived CDR1 and CDR2 are MDHEN and SYDVKM. The CDR3 sequence is 12 residues long. CDR3 protein: CASSRQGLGYTF. CDR3 in DNA: TGTGCCAGCAGTAGACAGGGGCTGGGCTACACCTTC.

The rearrangement links TRBV4-1 to TRBJ2-3; perhaps TRBD2 as D (6 bases). Trimming left V 2 bases short and J 2 bases short, with 14 bases between. This CDR3 region has 16 residues. Germline CDR1 and CDR2: MGHRA and YSYEKL. CDR3 nucleotides: TGCGCCAGCAGCCAAACTACTAGCCCAACCACAGATACGCAGTATTTT. Its protein product is CASSQTTSPTTDTQYF.

The rearrangement links TRBV1 to TRBJ2-3; the table's TRBD2 call for D was not verified on the DNA. TRBV1 is a known pseudogene. The CDR3 is 17 residues long. The CDR3 reads CTSSIPADSLWTDTQYF. In DNA, the CDR3 is TGCACCAGCAGCATCCCGGCGGATAGCTTGTGGACAGATACGCAGTATTTT.

This clone was recorded at least ten times. This rearrangement joins TRBV11-3 to TRBJ2-1; 8 nucleotides align to TRBD1. The CDR3 loop spans 18 amino acids. The junction had 17 bases not matched to a gene; V was cut back by 1 base and J by 9 bases. Germline V gives CDR1 SGHNT, CDR2 YENEEA. CDR3 protein: CASSLGSAGTGINGEQFF. DNA for the CDR3: TGTGCCAGCAGCTTAGGTTCAGCCGGGACAGGAATTAATGGTGAGCAGTTCTTC.

The rearrangement uses TRBV28 and TRBJ1-4; D is possibly TRBD1 (5 bases). This CDR3 region has 13 residues. V lost 2 bases and J lost 4, with 5 bases in between. Germline V CDR1 and CDR2: MDHEN, SYDVKM. CDR3 protein: CASSLQGNEKLFF. As DNA, the CDR3 is TGTGCCAGCAGTTTACAGGGTAATGAAAAACTGTTTTTT.

The J gene is TRBJ2-2, the V gene TRBV12-3 or TRBV12-4, with D unresolved. Trimming stripped 3 bases from V and 8 bases from J, with 4 bases between. The CDR3 is 11 residues long. This CDR3 reads CASSFGGELFF. CDR3 coding DNA: TGTGCCAGCAGTTTCGGGGGGGAGCTGTTTTTT.

The table lists this clone with many counts. J is TRBJ1-2 and V is TRBV30; 7 nucleotides agree with TRBD1. CDR1 and CDR2 from the germline V gene are GTSNPN and SVGIG (reference sequence). The V segment lost 1 base and the J segment 3 bases; nucleotides outside the gene matches: 14. This CDR3 comprises 17 residues. CDR3: CAWSDIRRRQGDYGYTF. The CDR3 DNA sequence: TGTGCCTGGAGTGACATTCGCCGGAGACAGGGAGACTATGGCTACACCTTC.

The rearrangement joins TRBV7-9 to TRBJ1-2; D uncertain. CDR1 and CDR2 (germline): SEHNR, FQNEAQ (reference sequence). With 3 bases removed from V and 4 bases from J, the gap between germline ends came to 9 bases. The CDR3 totals 13 residues. CDR3 protein: CASSLNSPYGYTF. As DNA, the CDR3 is TGTGCCAGCAGCTTGAACAGCCCCTATGGCTACACCTTC.

The chain uses TRBV24-1 and TRBJ2-5, with 10 bases lining up with TRBD1. Germline CDR1 reads KGHDR; CDR2 reads SFDVKD. The CDR3 is 15 amino acids. V lost 3 bases and J lost 5; bases outside the gene matches: 5. The CDR3 sequence is CATSDSRTGGETQYF. The CDR3 bases are TGTGCCACCAGTGATAGCCGGACAGGGGGGGAGACCCAGTACTTC.

The V call is TRBV6-5, the J call TRBJ2-1; D gene unclear. The CDR3 has 13 amino acids. Trimming stripped 1 base from V and 9 bases from J, with 10 bases between. Germline CDR1 reads MNHEY; CDR2 reads SVGAGI. This chain's CDR3 is CASSYYGDGEQFF. The CDR3 nucleotides read TGTGCCAGCAGTTACTACGGAGATGGTGAGCAGTTCTTC.

The genes are TRBV10-3 and TRBJ1-1; weak D call: TRBD1 (5 bases). Per the germline V gene, CDR1 is ENHRY and CDR2 is SYGVKD. The CDR3 has 14 amino acids. Deletions cut 3 bases from V and 1 base from J, with 9 bases between. The CDR3: CAISERGPNTEAFF. The CDR3 bases are TGTGCCATCAGTGAAAGGGGCCCGAACACTGAAGCTTTCTTT.

The chain is built from TRBV11-2 and TRBJ2-7; 8 bases line up with TRBD1. The CDR3 loop spans 14 amino acids. V was clipped by 4 bases and J by 5 bases; unmatched bases: 7. Germline CDR1 SGHAT, CDR2 FQNNGV. The CDR3 reads CASSSHRGIDEQYF. The CDR3 DNA reads as TGTGCCAGCAGCTCCCACAGGGGGATCGACGAGCAGTACTTC.

In this sample, this clone turned up a few times. The chain uses TRBV5-1 and TRBJ1-5; D gene ambiguous. V shed 4 bases and J shed 6 bases, with 20 bases lying between them. Looked up from germline, CDR1 is SGHRS and CDR2 is YFSETQ. The CDR3 sequence is 16 residues long. The CDR3 loop reads CASSETPSDLFQPQHF. The DNA for the CDR3 is TGCGCCAGCAGCGAAACCCCGAGTGATCTTTTTCAGCCCCAGCATTTT.

This sequence joins TRBV4-3 and TRBJ2-3; TRBD2 matches at 9 bases. Germline V CDR1 and CDR2: LGHNA, YSLEER. After removal of 4 bases from V and 2 bases from J, the junction contained 16 bases not matched to a gene. This CDR3 contains 19 residues. The CDR3 nucleotides are TGCGCCAGCAGCCTCGGAAGGGCAGCGGGGGGATTCGACACAGATACGCAGTATTTT. Translated, it gives CASSLGRAAGGFDTDTQYF.